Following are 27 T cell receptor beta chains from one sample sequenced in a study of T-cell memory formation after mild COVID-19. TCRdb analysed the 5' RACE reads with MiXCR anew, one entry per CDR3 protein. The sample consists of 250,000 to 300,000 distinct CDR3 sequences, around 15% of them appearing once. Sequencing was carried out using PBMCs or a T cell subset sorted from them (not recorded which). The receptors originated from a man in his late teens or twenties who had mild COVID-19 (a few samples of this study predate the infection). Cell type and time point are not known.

The CDR3 sequence is CASSPQGPHYNEQFF. The CDR3 DNA is TGTGCCAGCAGCCCACAGGGGCCACATTACAATGAGCAGTTCTTC. The chain is built from TRBV12-3 or TRBV12-4 and TRBJ2-1; 7 bases agree with TRBD1. Unmatched junction bases numbered 9, after V lost 6 bases and J lost 4 bases. CDR3 length: 15 residues.

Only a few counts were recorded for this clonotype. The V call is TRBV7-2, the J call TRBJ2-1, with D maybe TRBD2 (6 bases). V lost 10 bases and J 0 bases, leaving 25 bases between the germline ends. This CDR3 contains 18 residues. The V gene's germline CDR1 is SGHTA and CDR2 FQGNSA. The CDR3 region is CATRRDFSPGVSYNEQFF. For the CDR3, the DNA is TGTGCCACCCGCCGGGACTTTTCTCCTGGGGTCTCCTACAATGAGCAGTTCTTC.

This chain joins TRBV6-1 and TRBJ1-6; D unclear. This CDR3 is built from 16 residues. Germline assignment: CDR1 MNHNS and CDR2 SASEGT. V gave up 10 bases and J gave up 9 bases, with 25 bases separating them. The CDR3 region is CATLDRHRPSSSPLHF. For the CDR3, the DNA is TGTGCCACCCTGGACCGCCACCGGCCGTCGAGTTCACCCCTCCACTTT.

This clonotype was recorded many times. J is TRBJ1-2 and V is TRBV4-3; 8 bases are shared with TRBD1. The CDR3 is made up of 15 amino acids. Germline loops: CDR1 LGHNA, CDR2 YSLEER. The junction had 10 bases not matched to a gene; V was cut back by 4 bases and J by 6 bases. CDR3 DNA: TGCGCCAGCAGCCGCCAATTAACAGGGGGGGATGGCTACACCTTC. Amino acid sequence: CASSRQLTGGDGYTF.

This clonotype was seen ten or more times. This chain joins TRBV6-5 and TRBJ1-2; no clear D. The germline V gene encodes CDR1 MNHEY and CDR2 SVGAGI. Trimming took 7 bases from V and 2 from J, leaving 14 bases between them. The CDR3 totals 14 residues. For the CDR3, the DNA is TGTGCCAGCACCAAGGACGGACGGAACTATGGCTACACCTTC. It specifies CASTKDGRNYGYTF.

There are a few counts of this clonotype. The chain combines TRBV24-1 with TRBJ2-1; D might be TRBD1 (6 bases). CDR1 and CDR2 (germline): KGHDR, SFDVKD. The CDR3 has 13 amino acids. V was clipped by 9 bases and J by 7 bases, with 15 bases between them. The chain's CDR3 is CATARGRVNEQFF. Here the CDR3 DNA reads TGTGCCACCGCCAGGGGACGAGTGAATGAGCAGTTCTTC.

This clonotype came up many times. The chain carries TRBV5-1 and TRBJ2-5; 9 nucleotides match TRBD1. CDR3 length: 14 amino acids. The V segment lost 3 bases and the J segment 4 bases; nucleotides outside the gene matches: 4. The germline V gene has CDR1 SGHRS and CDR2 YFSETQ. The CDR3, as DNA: TGCGCCAGCAGCTCGGGACAGGGTAGAGAGACCCAGTACTTC. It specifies CASSSGQGRETQYF.

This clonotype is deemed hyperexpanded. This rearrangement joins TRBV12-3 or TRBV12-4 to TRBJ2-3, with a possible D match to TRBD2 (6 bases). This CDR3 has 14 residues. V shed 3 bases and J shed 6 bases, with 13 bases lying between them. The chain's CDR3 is CASSLGGVGDTQYF. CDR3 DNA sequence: TGTGCCAGCAGTTTGGGCGGGGTAGGGGATACGCAGTATTTT.

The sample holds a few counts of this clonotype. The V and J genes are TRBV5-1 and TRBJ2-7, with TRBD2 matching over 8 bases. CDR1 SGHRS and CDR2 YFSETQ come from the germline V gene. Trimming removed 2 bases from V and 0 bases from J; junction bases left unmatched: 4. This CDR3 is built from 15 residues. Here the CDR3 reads CASSFGRGSSYEQYV. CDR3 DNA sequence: TGCGCCAGCAGCTTCGGGAGGGGGTCCTCCTACGAGCAGTACGTC.

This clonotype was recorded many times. The CDR3 DNA reads TGCGCCAGCAGCTTCAAGACGGGTAAGGAGCAGTACGTC. Encoded protein: CASSFKTGKEQYV. This chain links TRBV5-1 with TRBJ2-7; unclear D gene. The CDR3 sequence is 13 residues long. V lost 2 bases and J lost 7, with 13 bases in between. Looked up from germline, CDR1 is SGHRS and CDR2 is YFSETQ.

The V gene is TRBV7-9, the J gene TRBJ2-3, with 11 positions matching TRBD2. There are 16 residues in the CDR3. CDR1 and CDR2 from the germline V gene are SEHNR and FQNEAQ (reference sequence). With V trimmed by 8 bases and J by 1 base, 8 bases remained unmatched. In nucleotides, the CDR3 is TGTGCCAGCGGCCTCCTAGCGGGGGGTGGCACAGATACGCAGTATTTT. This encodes CASGLLAGGGTDTQYF.

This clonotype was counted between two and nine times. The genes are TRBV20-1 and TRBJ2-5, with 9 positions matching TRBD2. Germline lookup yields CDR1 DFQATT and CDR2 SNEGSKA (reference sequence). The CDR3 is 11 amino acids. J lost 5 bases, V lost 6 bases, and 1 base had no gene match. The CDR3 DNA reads TGCAGTGCCGCGGGGGGGGAGACCCAGTACTTC. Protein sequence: CSAAGGETQYF.

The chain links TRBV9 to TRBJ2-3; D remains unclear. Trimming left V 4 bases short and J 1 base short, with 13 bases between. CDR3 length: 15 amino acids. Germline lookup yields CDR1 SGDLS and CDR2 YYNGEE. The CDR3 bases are TGTGCCAGCAGCCCCCGGACGGTGGGCACAGATACGCAGTATTTT. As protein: CASSPRTVGTDTQYF.

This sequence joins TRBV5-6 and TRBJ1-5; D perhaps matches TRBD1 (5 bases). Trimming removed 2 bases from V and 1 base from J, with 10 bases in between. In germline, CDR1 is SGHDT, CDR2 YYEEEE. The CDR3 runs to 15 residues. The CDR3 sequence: CASSFKGLSNQPQHF. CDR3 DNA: TGTGCCAGCAGCTTTAAGGGGCTGAGCAATCAGCCCCAGCATTTT.

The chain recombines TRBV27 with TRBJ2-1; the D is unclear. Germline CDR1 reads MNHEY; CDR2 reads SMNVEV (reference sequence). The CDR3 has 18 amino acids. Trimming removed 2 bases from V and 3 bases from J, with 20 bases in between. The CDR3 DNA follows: TGTGCCAGCAGTTTAACAGCCTCAAGGCCTTGGTACTACAATGAGCAGTTCTTC. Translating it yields CASSLTASRPWYYNEQFF.

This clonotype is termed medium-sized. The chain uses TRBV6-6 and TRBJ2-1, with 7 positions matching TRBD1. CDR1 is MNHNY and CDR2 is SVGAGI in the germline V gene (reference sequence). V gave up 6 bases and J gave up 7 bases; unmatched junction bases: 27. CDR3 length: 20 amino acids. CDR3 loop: CASSPFIYRISGRGSNEQFF. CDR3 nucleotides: TGTGCCAGCAGCCCCTTTATATATAGGATTTCGGGCAGGGGGTCTAATGAGCAGTTCTTC.

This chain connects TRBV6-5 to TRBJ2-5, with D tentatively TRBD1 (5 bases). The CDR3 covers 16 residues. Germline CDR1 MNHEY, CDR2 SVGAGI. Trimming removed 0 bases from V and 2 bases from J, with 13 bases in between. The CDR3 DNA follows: TGTGCCAGCAGTTACTCGAATCCAGGGCTACAAGAGACCCAGTACTTC. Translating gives CASSYSNPGLQETQYF.

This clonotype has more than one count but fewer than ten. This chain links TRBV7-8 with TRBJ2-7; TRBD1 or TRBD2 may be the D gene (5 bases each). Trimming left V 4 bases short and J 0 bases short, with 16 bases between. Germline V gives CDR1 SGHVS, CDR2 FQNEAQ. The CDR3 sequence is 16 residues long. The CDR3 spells CASSSPRDASSYEQYF. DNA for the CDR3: TGTGCCAGCAGCTCCCCCCGGGACGCAAGCTCCTACGAGCAGTACTTC.

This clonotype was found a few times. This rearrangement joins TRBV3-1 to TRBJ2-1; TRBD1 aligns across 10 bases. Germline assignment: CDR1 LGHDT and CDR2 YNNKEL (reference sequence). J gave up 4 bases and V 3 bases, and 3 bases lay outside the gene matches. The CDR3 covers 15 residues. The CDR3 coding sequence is TGTGCCAGCAGCCACGGACAGGGGGGGTACAATGAGCAGTTCTTC. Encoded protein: CASSHGQGGYNEQFF.

The CDR3 region has the DNA TGTGCCAGCAGCTTAGGCGACGTTGCAACTAATGAAAAACTGTTTTTT. Its translation: CASSLGDVATNEKLFF. The rearrangement joins TRBV7-9 to TRBJ1-4; no definite D call. V lost 1 base and J 0 bases, leaving 9 bases between the germline ends. Germline values: CDR1 SEHNR, CDR2 FQNEAQ (reference sequence). This CDR3 is built from 16 residues.

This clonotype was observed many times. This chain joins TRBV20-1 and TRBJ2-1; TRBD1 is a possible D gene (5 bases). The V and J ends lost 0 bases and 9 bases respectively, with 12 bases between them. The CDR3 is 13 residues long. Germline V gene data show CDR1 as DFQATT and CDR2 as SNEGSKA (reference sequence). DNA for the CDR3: TGCAGTGCTAGAGATGGGGCAGGGCTTGAGCAGTTCTTC. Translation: CSARDGAGLEQFF.

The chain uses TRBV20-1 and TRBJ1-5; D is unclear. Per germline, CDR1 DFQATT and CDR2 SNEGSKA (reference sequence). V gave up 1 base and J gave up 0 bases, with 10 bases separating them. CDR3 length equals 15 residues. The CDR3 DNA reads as TGCAGTGCTAGAGCCTCGGACGATAGCAATCAGCCCCAGCATTTT. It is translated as CSARASDDSNQPQHF.

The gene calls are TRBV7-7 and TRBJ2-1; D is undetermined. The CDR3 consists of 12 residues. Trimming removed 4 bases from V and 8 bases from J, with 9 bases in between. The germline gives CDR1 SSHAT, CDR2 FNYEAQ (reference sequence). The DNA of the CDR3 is TGTGCCAGCAGCTCGAATATGTATGAGCAGTTCTTC. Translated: CASSSNMYEQFF.

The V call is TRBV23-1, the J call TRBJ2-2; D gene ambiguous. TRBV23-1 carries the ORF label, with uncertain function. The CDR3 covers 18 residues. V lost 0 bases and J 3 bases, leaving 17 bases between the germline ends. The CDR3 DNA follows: TGCGCCAGCAGTCAATCCCTGCTGAACACAGAAGACACCGGGGAGCTGTTTTTT. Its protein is CASSQSLLNTEDTGELFF.

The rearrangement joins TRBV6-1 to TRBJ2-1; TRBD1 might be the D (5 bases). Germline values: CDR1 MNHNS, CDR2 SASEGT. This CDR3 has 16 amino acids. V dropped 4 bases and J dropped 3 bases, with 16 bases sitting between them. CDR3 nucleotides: TGTGCCAGCAGTGTGTTAGGGGCGGATGACTACAATGAGCAGTTCTTC. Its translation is CASSVLGADDYNEQFF.

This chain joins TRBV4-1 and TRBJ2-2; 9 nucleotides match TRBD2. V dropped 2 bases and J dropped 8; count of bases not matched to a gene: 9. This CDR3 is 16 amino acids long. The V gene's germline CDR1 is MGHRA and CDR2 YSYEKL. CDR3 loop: CASSQPSGAVGGELFF. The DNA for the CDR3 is TGCGCCAGCAGCCAACCTAGCGGGGCCGTTGGGGGGGAGCTGTTTTTT.

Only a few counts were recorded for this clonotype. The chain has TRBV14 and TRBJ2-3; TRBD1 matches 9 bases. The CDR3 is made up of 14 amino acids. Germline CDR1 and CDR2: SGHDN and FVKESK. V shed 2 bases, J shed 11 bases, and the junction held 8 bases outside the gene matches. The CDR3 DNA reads TGTGCCAGCAGCCAACCACAGGGGGCGAGGCGGCAGTATTTT. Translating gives CASSQPQGARRQYF.